The rows below give T cell receptor beta chains drawn from one sample of a study of memory CD4+ T cells and cytomegalovirus serostatus. Here immunoSEQ multiplex PCR was the method, and the copy in TCRdb shows in-frame clones only, minus some. The repertoire has under 50,000 clones, over 65% of them found once; the top ten carry less than 0.85%. Material for sequencing was memory CD4+ T cells from blood. The receptors shown here come from an adult in good health and CMV-seronegative. CDR3s include the opening cysteine and the closing phenylalanine or tryptophan. A D gene is named only where the DNA matches it firmly. Where a row states a size, it is once, few, many or the class of an expanded clone; other rows omit it.

clone size	V gene	J gene	D gene	CDR3 protein	CDR3 DNA
.	TRBV6-1	TRBJ2-5	.	CASSVIQDETQYF	TGTGCCAGCAGTGTAATTCAGGACGAGACCCAGTACTTC
.	TRBV5-1	TRBJ2-3	.	CASRPSSTDTQYF	TGCGCCAGCAGGCCTTCTAGCACAGATACGCAGTATTTT
few	TRBV7-6	TRBJ1-1	TRBD1	CASSPGQGSEAFF	TGTGCCAGCAGCCCCGGACAGGGAAGTGAAGCTTTCTTT
.	TRBV4-1	TRBJ1-2	.	CASSLLGSYYGYTF	TGCGCCAGCTCCCTTCTCGGGAGCTACTATGGCTACACCTTC
.	TRBV10-3	TRBJ1-2	.	CAISDRGGANYGYTF	TGTGCCATCAGTGATCGAGGGGGGGCTAACTATGGCTACACCTTC
.	TRBV6-6	TRBJ2-1	TRBD1	CASSRGQKYNEQFF	TGTGCCAGCAGTCGGGGACAGAAATACAATGAGCAGTTCTTC
.	TRBV9	TRBJ2-2	.	CASSLGPANTGELFF	TGTGCCAGCAGCTTAGGCCCGGCGAACACCGGGGAGCTGTTTTTT
.	TRBV19	TRBJ1-5	.	CASTSRGTWHF	TGTGCCAGTACCAGTAGGGGTACTTGGCATTTT
.	TRBV6-1	TRBJ2-6	.	CASSAGVSGANVLTF	TGTGCCAGCAGTGCGGGGGTCTCTGGGGCCAACGTCCTGACTTTC
.	TRBV6-5	TRBJ1-4	.	CASTIGRGSEKLFF	TGTGCCAGCACCATTGGGAGGGGCAGTGAAAAACTGTTTTTT
.	TRBV5-1	TRBJ1-6	TRBD1	CASSSADREESPLHF	TGCGCCAGCAGCTCCGCGGACAGGGAGGAATCACCCCTCCACTTT
.	TRBV19	TRBJ1-2	TRBD1	CASNDGTGGRGYTF	TGTGCCAGTAACGACGGGACAGGGGGCCGGGGCTACACCTTC
.	TRBV10-2	TRBJ2-2	.	CASSESASGELFF	TGCGCCAGCAGTGAGTCGGCTAGCGGGGAGCTGTTTTTT
.	TRBV6-1	TRBJ2-5	TRBD1	CASSGRDRVDRETQYF	TGTGCCAGCAGTGGCCGGGACAGGGTGGATAGAGAGACCCAGTACTTC
.	TRBV9	TRBJ1-2	TRBD1	CASSRDSVLYGYTF	TGTGCCAGCAGCCGGGACAGCGTTCTCTATGGCTACACCTTC
.	TRBV11-2	TRBJ2-3	.	CASSLAGRPVTDTQYF	TGTGCCAGCAGCTTAGCGGGGCGGCCCGTGACAGATACGCAGTATTTT
.	TRBV5-1	TRBJ2-1	TRBD1	CASTGTGDSYNEQFF	TGCGCCAGCACCGGGACAGGCGATTCCTACAATGAGCAGTTCTTC
.	TRBV6-5	TRBJ1-4	.	CASSYGGSLGEKLFF	TGTGCCAGCAGTTACGGAGGGAGTCTTGGGGAAAAACTGTTTTTT
.	TRBV5-4	TRBJ1-6	.	CASSLVTGDNSPLHF	TGTGCCAGCAGCTTGGTCACCGGGGATAATTCACCCCTCCACTTT
.	TRBV5-1	TRBJ1-6	TRBD1	CASSPLGTGWFPLHF	TGCGCCAGCAGCCCGCTAGGGACAGGTTGGTTTCCCCTCCACTTT
few	TRBV18	TRBJ1-1	TRBD1	CATIGQGDTEAFF	TGTGCCACCATAGGGCAGGGGGACACTGAAGCTTTCTTT
once	TRBV11-3	TRBJ2-7	.	CASSLQGGEQYF	TGTGCCAGCAGCCTCCAAGGTGGCGAGCAGTACTTC
.	TRBV30	TRBJ1-2	.	CAWTRGGYGYTF	TGTGCCTGGACTAGGGGCGGCTATGGCTACACCTTC
.	TRBV5-6	TRBJ2-1	.	CASTYSGGFWGSSYNELFF	TGTGCCAGCACCTACTCTGGGGGTTTTTGGGGGTCCTCCTACAATGAGCTGTTCTTC
.	TRBV6-5	TRBJ2-7	TRBD2	CASTLGGKQYF	TGTGCCAGCACTCTCGGGGGGAAGCAGTACTTC
.	TRBV29-1	TRBJ1-1	TRBD1	CSVGTGGNTEAFF	TGCAGCGTTGGGACAGGGGGGAACACTGAAGCTTTCTTT
.	TRBV7-2	TRBJ2-1	.	CASSLDRVDEQFF	TGTGCCAGCAGCTTAGACAGGGTGGATGAGCAGTTCTTC
once	TRBV30	TRBJ1-6	.	CAWRARTRGVNSPLHF	TGTGCCTGGAGAGCCCGGACCCGAGGTGTGAATTCACCCCTCCACTTT
.	TRBV30	TRBJ1-1	.	CAWTGRFQEGTEAFF	TGTGCCTGGACAGGGAGATTTCAGGAGGGCACTGAAGCTTTCTTT
.	TRBV5-3	TRBJ1-5	.	CARSLLSRQGNQPQHF	TGTGCCAGAAGCTTGCTTTCTCGCCAGGGCAATCAGCCCCAGCATTTT
once	TRBV30	TRBJ1-2	.	CAWSVPGAGYTF	TGTGCCTGGAGTGTACCGGGGGCTGGCTACACCTTC
.	TRBV5-1	TRBJ2-7	.	CASSWTASYEQYF	TGCGCCAGCAGCTGGACGGCCTCCTACGAGCAGTACTTC
.	TRBV7-9	TRBJ1-6	.	CASSSTPGSPLHF	TGTGCCAGCAGCTCCACCCCCGGGTCACCCCTCCACTTT
.	TRBV7-2	TRBJ1-6	TRBD1	CASSSRQGRNSPLHF	TGTGCCAGCAGCTCTCGACAGGGTCGTAATTCACCCCTCCACTTT
once	TRBV10-2	TRBJ1-1	.	CASSESRILFGGTMNTEAFF	TGCGCCAGCAGTGAGTCGAGAATTTTGTTTGGGGGCACGATGAACACTGAAGCTTTCTTT
.	TRBV11-1	TRBJ2-1	.	CASSALGGGGNEQFF	TGTGCCAGCAGCGCTTTGGGGGGAGGGGGCAATGAGCAGTTCTTC
medium-sized	TRBV11-2	TRBJ2-2	.	CASSLGAGDTGELFF	TGTGCCAGCAGCTTAGGGGCGGGTGACACCGGGGAGCTGTTTTTT
.	TRBV18	TRBJ2-7	TRBD1	CASSPGGQDYEQYF	TGTGCCAGCTCACCAGGAGGACAGGACTACGAGCAGTACTTC
.	TRBV25-1	TRBJ2-1	TRBD2	CASSEAGEYNEQFF	TGTGCCAGCAGTGAAGCGGGGGAATACAATGAGCAGTTCTTC
.	TRBV7-2	TRBJ1-2	TRBD1	CASSLAQGAGGYGYTF	TGTGCCAGCAGCTTAGCGCAGGGGGCAGGGGGCTATGGCTACACCTTC
.	TRBV19	TRBJ1-5	.	CASSTGQYNQPQHF	TGTGCCAGTAGCACAGGACAGTACAATCAGCCCCAGCATTTT
.	TRBV6-1	TRBJ2-5	.	CASSEFNYQETQYF	TGTGCCAGCAGTGAGTTTAACTACCAAGAGACCCAGTACTTC
.	TRBV6-1	TRBJ2-3	.	CASSGEYLGGGTDTQYF	TGTGCCAGCAGTGGAGAATACCTTGGAGGGGGCACAGATACGCAGTATTTT
.	TRBV11-2	TRBJ1-2	.	CASSLGPGRGDYGYTF	TGTGCCAGCAGCTTAGGTCCAGGGAGAGGGGACTATGGCTACACCTTC
.	TRBV9	TRBJ1-3	.	CASSNYGGSGNTIYF	TGTGCCAGCAGCAACTACGGAGGTTCTGGAAACACCATATATTTT
.	TRBV6-5	TRBJ1-5	TRBD1	CASSDRGFGQPQHF	TGTGCCAGCAGTGACAGGGGATTCGGTCAGCCCCAGCATTTT
.	TRBV5-6	TRBJ2-7	TRBD1	CASSLDRGSVGQYF	TGTGCCAGCAGCTTGGACAGGGGCTCGGTAGGGCAGTACTTC
.	TRBV29-1	TRBJ2-7	TRBD2	CSVGSGGASYEQYF	TGCAGCGTTGGGTCCGGGGGGGCCTCCTACGAGCAGTACTTC
.	TRBV7-3	TRBJ2-7	.	CASSSGTSGEQYF	TGTGCCAGCAGTTCCGGGACCAGCGGAGAGCAGTACTTC
.	TRBV11-3	TRBJ1-1	.	CASSSRANTEAFF	TGTGCCAGCAGCTCCCGGGCGAACACTGAAGCTTTCTTT
.	TRBV27	TRBJ2-3	.	CASSLSYDGRTDTQYF	TGTGCCAGCAGTTTATCCTACGACGGGCGCACAGATACGCAGTATTTT
.	TRBV4-2	TRBJ2-3	TRBD2	CASRTGLSTDTQYF	TGTGCCAGCAGGACGGGACTAAGTACAGATACGCAGTATTTT
few	TRBV7-9	TRBJ2-6	.	CASSLGAGDNVLTF	TGTGCCAGCAGCTTAGGGGCAGGGGATAACGTCCTGACTTTC
.	TRBV29-1	TRBJ2-7	.	CSVEDIGPGGSTYEQYF	TGCAGCGTTGAAGATATTGGGCCCGGGGGATCTACCTACGAGCAGTACTTC
.	TRBV15	TRBJ1-6	.	CATSRVTGWNSPLHF	TGTGCCACCAGCAGGGTTACAGGGTGGAATTCACCCCTCCACTTT
.	TRBV7-2	TRBJ1-1	TRBD1	CASSAGQGYDTEAFF	TGTGCCAGCAGCGCGGGACAGGGATATGACACTGAAGCTTTCTTT
.	TRBV7-2	TRBJ2-5	TRBD2	CASSFLSGGRGETQYF	TGTGCCAGCAGCTTCCTTAGCGGGGGGAGGGGAGAGACCCAGTACTTC
few	TRBV29-1	TRBJ1-1	TRBD1	CSVDRTGGLGTEAFF	TGCAGCGTTGATCGGACAGGGGGCCTCGGCACTGAAGCTTTCTTT